The entry below gives a single T cell receptor (beta chain) sequence along with its context. The CDR3 spans 15 residues. Germline V gives CDR1 MGHRA, CDR2 YSYEKL. V gave up 4 bases and J gave up 2 bases, with 14 bases separating them. The record originates from a study of blood T cell repertoires in COVID-19. Study-wide background: Acute and convalescent COVID-19 samples came from the United States, Italy and Spain. PBMCs, B-cell-depleted T cells, or T cells provided the cDNA or gDNA that made up the material.

Authors' methods: The authors estimated nucleated cell counts from reference gene primer amplification. The table came from immunoSEQ multiplex PCR; TCRdb's copy has only in-frame clones and leaves some out. V and J calls and clone size are those listed in that table; D and trimming were worked out from the DNA. This sample has about 210,000 clones, with 84% found just once. The clonotype originates from a woman aged 45-59 years with active or convalescent COVID-19. This chain connects TRBV4-1 to TRBJ2-5, with D possibly being TRBD1 (7 bases). Sequenced sample: peripheral blood. In DNA, the CDR3 is TGCGCCAGCAGCCGGAGGGACAGTCCTCAAGAGACCCAGTACTTC. Its translation is CASSRRDSPQETQYF.